The 24 T cell receptor beta chains given below trace back to one sample, sequenced in a study of cytomegalovirus exposure and HLA in healthy donors. PCR used 60 Vbeta primers and 13 Jbeta primers. Profiled with immunoSEQ multiplex PCR; TCRdb holds only in-frame clones, not every one. The sample holds some 150,000 clones. Specimen: PBMCs. These receptors originate from a woman younger than 35 in good health and CMV-seropositive.

V usage is TRBV25-1 and J usage is TRBJ1-3; D is undetermined. Germline CDR1 and CDR2: MGHDK and SYGVNS. This CDR3 has 11 amino acids. Trimming took off 10 bases at V and 3 bases at J, with 7 bases between the two ends. The CDR3 region has the DNA TGTGCCACCCTAAATGGAAACACCATATATTTT. Translation: CATLNGNTIYF.

This chain links TRBV14 with TRBJ2-7; TRBD2 matches 15 bases. CDR1 is SGHDN and CDR2 is FVKESK in the germline V gene. CDR3 length: 15 residues. V trimming: 4 bases; J trimming: 3 bases; junction bases outside the gene matches: 1. CDR3 bases: TGTGCCAGCAGCCCGGGACTAGCGGGGGGCTACGAGCAGTACTTC. Its protein is CASSPGLAGGYEQYF.

The CDR3 spells CASSLGPSGPTGELFF. The CDR3 bases are TGTGCCAGCAGCTTAGGCCCTAGCGGACCAACCGGGGAGCTGTTTTTT. V is TRBV7-2 and J is TRBJ2-2, with 7 bases lining up with TRBD2. Trimming at V came to 1 base and at J to 5 bases, leaving 7 bases not matched to a gene. From germline, CDR1 is SGHTA and CDR2 FQGNSA. This CDR3 contains 16 residues.

The V call is TRBV27, the J call TRBJ2-7, with no clear D. Germline-derived CDR1 and CDR2 are MNHEY and SMNVEV (reference sequence). The CDR3 consists of 16 residues. V was trimmed by 2 bases and J by 2 bases, leaving 16 bases between them. CDR3 sequence (DNA): TGTGCCAGCAGTTTAAGAGTGACACCCATTACCTACGAGCAGTACTTC. Translated, it gives CASSLRVTPITYEQYF.

J is TRBJ1-5 and V is TRBV19; D unresolved. From germline, CDR1 is LNHDA and CDR2 SQIVND (reference sequence). There are 15 residues in the CDR3. Trimming cost V 6 bases and J 3 bases, with 15 bases left between them. DNA of the CDR3: TGTGCCAGTAGGTCCCAGATAATCACCAATCAGCCCCAGCATTTT. Translated: CASRSQIITNQPQHF.

The gene calls are TRBV30 and TRBJ1-1; TRBD1 aligns across 7 bases. The V and J ends lost 0 bases and 4 bases, in that order; junction bases with no gene match: 8. The CDR3 runs 15 residues. Germline V gives CDR1 GTSNPN, CDR2 SVGIG (reference sequence). The CDR3 bases are TGTGCCTGGAGTGTTCCCTACGACAGGGTCACTGAAGCTTTCTTT. This translates into CAWSVPYDRVTEAFF.

The rearrangement links TRBV5-1 to TRBJ1-4, with D maybe TRBD1 (6 bases). The CDR3 is made up of 16 amino acids. Germline V gives CDR1 SGHRS, CDR2 YFSETQ. The V gene lost 5 bases and the J gene lost 0 bases, with 14 bases spanning the gap. CDR3 DNA: TGCGCCAGCAGTCATACAGGGCCCACAACTAATGAAAAACTGTTTTTT. This encodes CASSHTGPTTNEKLFF.

CDR3 loop: CAISPRMGASTDTQYF. CDR3 sequence (DNA): TGTGCCATCAGCCCCAGGATGGGGGCTAGCACAGATACGCAGTATTTT. This rearrangement joins TRBV10-3 to TRBJ2-3; possibly TRBD1 for D (6 bases). Deletions cut 6 bases from V and 0 bases from J, with 16 bases between. The CDR3 covers 16 residues. Germline assignment: CDR1 ENHRY and CDR2 SYGVKD.

The rearrangement joins TRBV4-2 to TRBJ2-7, with 8 positions matching TRBD2. The germline V gene has CDR1 LGHNA and CDR2 YNFKEQ. The CDR3 extends over 17 amino acids. With 2 bases clipped from V and 7 bases from J, the junction kept 16 bases outside the gene matches. The CDR3 coding sequence is TGTGCCAGCAGCCAACCCCCGTTAGCGGGAAGTTCGAGGGAGCAGTACTTC. Translated, it gives CASSQPPLAGSSREQYF.

The chain is built from TRBV4-2 and TRBJ2-4; 12 bases match TRBD2. Trimming cost V 0 bases and J 0 bases; bases outside gene matches: 15. This CDR3 is built from 22 residues. Germline V CDR1 and CDR2: LGHNA, YNFKEQ. The CDR3 is CASSQDQGRGTSGPLAKNIQYF. CDR3 bases: TGTGCCAGCAGCCAAGATCAAGGTCGGGGGACTAGCGGGCCTCTAGCCAAAAACATTCAGTACTTC.

The chain is built from TRBV5-1 and TRBJ1-1; D is ambiguous. CDR3 length: 17 amino acids. V lost 1 base, J lost 3 bases, and 19 bases lay in between. Germline V gene data show CDR1 as SGHRS and CDR2 as YFSETQ. The CDR3, as DNA: TGCGCCAGCAGCTTGTCCCTCCAGGCTCGAAAGGACACTGAAGCTTTCTTT. It translates to CASSLSLQARKDTEAFF. Drawing the rest from reference TRBV5-1 and TRBJ1-1, the complete variable domain is KAGVTQTPRYLIKTRGQQVTLSCSPISGHRSVSWYQQTPGQGLQFLFEYFSETQRNKGNFPGRFSGRQFSNSRSEMNVSTLELGDSALYLCASSLSLQARKDTEAFFGQGTRLTVV.

V usage is TRBV6-5 and J usage is TRBJ2-7; the D is unclear. CDR1 and CDR2 (germline): MNHEY, SVGAGI. The CDR3 contains 16 residues. V was trimmed by 0 bases and J by 3 bases, leaving 15 bases between them. The CDR3 region is CASSYSLETRIYEQYF. CDR3 sequence (DNA): TGTGCCAGCAGTTACTCGTTGGAAACGAGGATCTACGAGCAGTACTTC.

V usage is TRBV30 and J usage is TRBJ1-5; maybe TRBD1 (5 bases). The V gene lost 1 base and the J gene lost 4 bases, with 8 bases spanning the gap. CDR3 length: 13 amino acids. Germline CDR1 and CDR2: GTSNPN and SVGIG (reference sequence). CDR3 sequence (DNA): TGTGCCTGGAGTGGACAGTCGAATCAGCCCCAGCATTTT. This sequence encodes CAWSGQSNQPQHF. The full variable domain, rest sourced from reference TRBV30 and TRBJ1-5, is SQTIHQWPATLVQPVGSPLSLECTVEGTSNPNLYWYRQAAGRGLQLLFYSVGIGQISSEVPQNLSASRPQDRQFILSSKKLLLSDSGFYLCAWSGQSNQPQHFGDGTRLSIL.

The J gene is TRBJ2-3, the V gene TRBV9; the D gene is possibly TRBD1 (6 bases). The V end lost 1 base, the J end lost 6 bases, and 12 bases lay between the germline ends. Germline-derived CDR1 and CDR2 are SGDLS and YYNGEE. CDR3 length equals 14 residues. The CDR3 spells CASSVTGTSDTQYF. CDR3 coding DNA: TGTGCCAGCAGCGTAACAGGGACCAGCGATACGCAGTATTTT.

The CDR3 here is CASSVRGRGGETQYF. The CDR3 coding sequence is TGTGCCAGCAGCGTAAGAGGCAGGGGCGGGGAGACCCAGTACTTC. The chain links TRBV5-8 to TRBJ2-5; possibly TRBD1 for D (6 bases). The CDR3 sequence is 15 residues long. The germline V gene has CDR1 SGHTS and CDR2 YDEGEE. V lost 4 bases and J 5 bases, leaving 18 bases between the germline ends.

CDR3 nucleotides: TGCGCCAGCAGCCAAATGGACAGGAACACTGAAGCTTTCTTT. This sequence encodes CASSQMDRNTEAFF. V is TRBV4-1 and J is TRBJ1-1, with TRBD1 as a possible D gene (6 bases). V was shortened by 2 bases and J by 1 base, with 8 bases between the two germline ends. CDR3 length: 14 amino acids. The germline V gene encodes CDR1 MGHRA and CDR2 YSYEKL.

The chain is built from TRBV19 and TRBJ2-7, with D possibly being TRBD1 (6 bases). The V end lost 3 bases, the J end lost 7 bases, and 22 bases lay between the germline ends. From germline, CDR1 is LNHDA and CDR2 SQIVND (reference sequence). CDR3 length equals 16 residues. CDR3 nucleotides: TGTGCCAGTAGTATCCCAGCCTCGACAGGAAGGAAAGAGCAGTACTTC. Its translation: CASSIPASTGRKEQYF.

The V gene is TRBV5-1, the J gene TRBJ1-4; TRBD1 matches 9 bases. Unmatched junction bases numbered 9, after V lost 4 bases and J lost 8 bases. This CDR3 contains 15 residues. Germline CDR1 SGHRS, CDR2 YFSETQ. Written as DNA, the CDR3 is TGCGCCAGCAGCACCACAGGGGGCAAGGCCGAAAAACTGTTTTTT. Protein product: CASSTTGGKAEKLFF.

The genes are TRBV10-3 and TRBJ2-1; 8 bases match TRBD2. V lost 2 bases and J lost 5; bases outside the gene matches: 2. Germline V gene sequence: CDR1 ENHRY, CDR2 SYGVKD. This CDR3 contains 14 residues. CDR3 sequence (DNA): TGTGCCATCAGTGAGCGGACTAGCAACAATGAGCAGTTCTTC. Translated: CAISERTSNNEQFF.

The V gene is TRBV4-2, the J gene TRBJ2-5, with 10 bases lining up with TRBD2. The CDR3 totals 14 residues. The J segment lost 4 bases and the V segment lost 5 bases, leaving 4 bases of the junction unmatched. The germline CDR1 and CDR2 sequences are LGHNA and YNFKEQ. The CDR3 loop reads CASSSGGVGETQYF. DNA of the CDR3: TGTGCCAGCAGCAGCGGGGGGGTTGGAGAGACCCAGTACTTC.

The chain combines TRBV30 with TRBJ2-2; D might be TRBD2 (5 bases). The CDR3 is 14 amino acids. V shed 0 bases and J shed 5 bases, with 10 bases lying between them. The V gene's germline CDR1 is GTSNPN and CDR2 SVGIG (reference sequence). The CDR3 loop is CAWSVPGFTGELFF. DNA of the CDR3: TGTGCCTGGAGTGTACCGGGATTTACCGGGGAGCTGTTTTTT.

The chain recombines TRBV7-9 with TRBJ2-6; D is unclear. This CDR3 has 13 amino acids. The germline gives CDR1 SEHNR, CDR2 FQNEAQ (reference sequence). V shed 8 bases and J shed 1 base, with 6 bases lying between them. Here the CDR3 DNA reads TGTGCCAGCGTCGGGTCTGGGGCCAACGTCCTGACTTTC. This sequence encodes CASVGSGANVLTF.

V gene TRBV30 combines with J gene TRBJ2-3; TRBD2 matches at 7 bases. The CDR3 is 16 residues long. Germline loops: CDR1 GTSNPN, CDR2 SVGIG (reference sequence). V trimming: 2 bases; J trimming: 1 base; junction bases outside the gene matches: 9. In nucleotides, the CDR3 is TGTGCCTGGAGTACCGGGTCGGCGGGGGGCACAGATACGCAGTATTTT. It is translated as CAWSTGSAGGTDTQYF. The whole variable domain, filled in from reference TRBV30 and TRBJ2-3, reads SQTIHQWPATLVQPVGSPLSLECTVEGTSNPNLYWYRQAAGRGLQLLFYSVGIGQISSEVPQNLSASRPQDRQFILSSKKLLLSDSGFYLCAWSTGSAGGTDTQYFGPGTRLTVL.

The V and J genes are TRBV7-6 and TRBJ2-6; TRBD2 matches 9 bases. Germline V gene sequence: CDR1 SGHVS, CDR2 FNYEAQ. V trimming: 0 bases; J trimming: 0 bases; junction bases outside the gene matches: 3. CDR3 length equals 18 residues. DNA of the CDR3: TGTGCCAGCAGCTTAGCTAGCGGGGGTTACTCTGGGGCCAACGTCCTGACTTTC. As protein: CASSLASGGYSGANVLTF.